The rows below give T cell receptor beta chains drawn from one sample of a study of blood T cell repertoires in COVID-19. Method: immunoSEQ multiplex PCR; TCRdb's copy keeps in-frame clones and lacks some. This sample carries some 380,000 clones, over 75% of them seen once, and the ten largest clones take 1% to 1.5%. The sample consisted of PBMCs or T cells enriched from blood (not recorded which). Receptors were obtained from a man younger than 40 who had recovered from COVID-19. Both conserved end residues are part of each CDR3. Each record gives: J gene, D gene, V gene, clone size, CDR3 protein, CDR3 DNA. The D gene is left open where the match is weak. Some rows have no size entry. The others give once, few or many, or a class for an expanded clone.

TRBJ1-1	NA	TRBV4-3	NA	CASRDHREYGTEAFF	TGCGCCAGCCGTGATCATCGGGAATACGGCACTGAAGCTTTCTTT
TRBJ2-3	NA	TRBV10-1	once	CASSESLGGATDTQYF	TGCGCCAGCAGTGAAAGCCTCGGCGGGGCTACAGATACGCAGTATTTT
TRBJ1-1	TRBD1	TRBV11-1	NA	CASSFSTGPNTEAFF	TGTGCCAGCAGCTTCTCGACAGGGCCAAACACTGAAGCTTTCTTT
TRBJ2-1	TRBD2	TRBV10-3	NA	CAISGRTSGTYNEQFF	TGTGCCATCAGTGGAAGGACTAGCGGTACCTACAATGAGCAGTTCTTC
TRBJ1-1	NA	TRBV5-1	NA	CASSFSRTEAFF	TGCGCCAGCAGCTTTTCCCGCACTGAAGCTTTCTTT
TRBJ2-3	TRBD2	TRBV28	NA	CASSSGLAGGLAPDTQYF	TGTGCCAGCAGTTCAGGACTAGCGGGGGGCCTCGCTCCAGATACGCAGTATTTT
TRBJ2-2	TRBD1	TRBV5-1	NA	CASSWGTVGNTGELFF	TGCGCCAGCAGCTGGGGGACAGTAGGAAACACCGGGGAGCTGTTTTTT
TRBJ1-1	TRBD1	TRBV29-1	NA	CSVVVTGGMNTEAFF	TGCAGCGTTGTCGTGACAGGGGGAATGAACACTGAAGCTTTCTTT
TRBJ1-2	NA	TRBV11-3	few	CASSLEGRTDKAAF	TGTGCCAGCAGCTTGGAGGGACGGACCGACAAGGCGGCCTTC
TRBJ1-5	TRBD1	TRBV19	NA	CASTRDREVNQPQHF	TGTGCCAGTACCCGGGACAGGGAGGTCAATCAGCCCCAGCATTTT
TRBJ1-1	NA	TRBV7-9	NA	CASSFRTANTEAFF	TGTGCCAGCAGCTTCCGGACAGCTAACACTGAAGCTTTCTTT
TRBJ2-4	TRBD1	TRBV3-1/TRBV3-2	NA	CASSLRQGAGIAKNIQYF	TGTGCCAGCAGCCTCCGACAGGGGGCTGGTATAGCCAAAAACATTCAGTACTTC
TRBJ2-2	TRBD1	TRBV12-5	NA	CASGRNPSGQGGRSGELFF	TGTGCTAGTGGCAGGAACCCCTCCGGACAGGGGGGCCGGAGCGGGGAGCTGTTTTTT
TRBJ2-1	TRBD2	TRBV19	NA	CASRRGGASYNEQFF	TGTGCCAGCCGGCGGGGGGGAGCCTCCTACAATGAGCAGTTCTTC
TRBJ2-1	TRBD2	TRBV11-3	NA	CASSLALAGGNEQFF	TGTGCCAGCAGCTTAGCACTAGCGGGGGGGAATGAGCAGTTCTTC
TRBJ1-6	NA	TRBV10-2	NA	CASSGQEGPPLHF	TGCGCCAGCAGTGGCCAGGAGGGCCCCCCCCTCCACTTT
TRBJ2-3	TRBD2	TRBV4-3	NA	CASSQEGSSGTMLDTQYF	TGCGCCAGCAGCCAAGAAGGGAGTAGCGGGACCATGTTAGATACGCAGTATTTT
TRBJ1-4	NA	TRBV18	NA	CASSRGREEKLFF	TGTGCCAGCTCACGCGGACGGGAGGAAAAACTGTTTTTT
TRBJ1-2	NA	TRBV6-1	NA	CANRQRKLNYGYTF	TGTGCCAACCGACAGAGAAAACTGAACTATGGCTACACCTTC
TRBJ1-5	TRBD1	TRBV19	NA	CASNRQGDGPQHF	TGTGCCAGTAACCGACAGGGCGATGGGCCCCAGCATTTT
TRBJ2-3	TRBD1	TRBV7-3	NA	CASSPGQGGTDTQYF	TGTGCCAGCAGCCCAGGACAGGGCGGCACAGATACGCAGTATTTT
TRBJ2-6	TRBD1	TRBV20-1	NA	CSASSVGTGDLRANVLTF	TGCAGTGCTAGTTCGGTAGGGACAGGGGATCTGAGGGCCAACGTCCTGACTTTC
TRBJ1-2	NA	TRBV12-5	once	CASGLTGFIGGYTF	TGTGCTAGTGGTTTGACAGGGTTTATTGGTGGCTACACCTTC
TRBJ2-7	NA	TRBV6-5	NA	CASSYDGQEQYF	TGTGCCAGCAGTTACGACGGACAGGAGCAGTACTTC